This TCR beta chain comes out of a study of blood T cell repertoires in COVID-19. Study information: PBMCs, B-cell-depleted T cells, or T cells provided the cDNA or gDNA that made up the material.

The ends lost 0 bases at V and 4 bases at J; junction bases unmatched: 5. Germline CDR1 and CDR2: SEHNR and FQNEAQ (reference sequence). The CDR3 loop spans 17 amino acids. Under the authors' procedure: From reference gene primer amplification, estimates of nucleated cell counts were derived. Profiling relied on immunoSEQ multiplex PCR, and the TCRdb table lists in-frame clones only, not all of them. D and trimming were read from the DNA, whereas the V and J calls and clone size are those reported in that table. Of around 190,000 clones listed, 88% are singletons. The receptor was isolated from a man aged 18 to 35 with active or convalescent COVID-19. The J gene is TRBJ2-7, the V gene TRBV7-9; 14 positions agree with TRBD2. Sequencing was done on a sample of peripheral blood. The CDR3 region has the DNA TGTGCCAGCAGCTTAGCGCAAGGACTAGCGGGAGGTTACGAGCAGTACTTC. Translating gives CASSLAQGLAGGYEQYF.